The entry below gives a single TCR beta chain sequence along with its context. These data come from a study of T cells in tuberculosis. Libraries were prepared by immunoSEQ multiplex PCR; TCRdb keeps only in-frame clonotypes and omits some of them. Of 30,000 to 40,000 clones in the sample, approximately 97% were seen once. Losses at the gene ends were 5 bases for V and 0 bases for J; bases not matched to a gene: 8. CDR1 SGHTA and CDR2 FQGTGA come from the germline V gene. The CDR3 runs to 18 residues. This sequence was found in a donor under 30 with latent tuberculosis or without tuberculosis infection. The chain uses TRBV7-3 and TRBJ2-1; 12 positions agree with TRBD2. The sequenced sample consisted of PBMCs. The CDR3 sequence is CASSATSGGRPSYNEQFF. DNA for the CDR3: TGTGCCAGCAGCGCGACTAGCGGGGGCCGCCCCTCCTACAATGAGCAGTTCTTC.